One and the same sample provided the 6 T cell receptor beta chains below, sequenced in a study of cytomegalovirus exposure and HLA in healthy donors. 60 Vbeta and 13 Jbeta primers were used in PCR. Using immunoSEQ multiplex PCR, the repertoire was profiled, and TCRdb retains in-frame clones only, with some absent. The table includes about 83,000 clones, more than 80% detected once. The sample consisted of PBMCs. The receptor set was obtained from a young woman in good health and CMV-seronegative.

The chain links TRBV28 to TRBJ2-7, with D tentatively TRBD2 (6 bases). V was pared by 3 bases and J by 5 bases, with 11 bases between. The CDR3 consists of 13 residues. Germline V gene lookup returns CDR1 MDHEN and CDR2 SYDVKM. The DNA of the CDR3 is TGTGCCAGCAGTTTGGGTCTAGCGAACGAGCAGTACTTC. Translated, it gives CASSLGLANEQYF.

V and J are TRBV10-3 and TRBJ2-1; D gene unclear. Per germline, CDR1 ENHRY and CDR2 SYGVKD. The CDR3 runs to 14 residues. V lost 3 bases, J lost 1 base, and 7 bases lay in between. The CDR3 region has the DNA TGTGCCATCAGTGAAAAGCGTTCCTACAATGAGCAGTTCTTC. Translated, it gives CAISEKRSYNEQFF.

The J gene is TRBJ2-3, the V gene TRBV4-2; weak D call: TRBD2 (6 bases). The V end was cut by 1 base, the J end by 4 bases, with 24 bases between. Germline V gene lookup returns CDR1 LGHNA and CDR2 YNFKEQ. The CDR3 is 19 amino acids. In DNA form, the CDR3 reads TGTGCCAGCAGCCAAGGGTTTGGGGGAGGAACCCCCGCCGCAGATACGCAGTATTTT. This sequence encodes CASSQGFGGGTPAADTQYF.

This sequence joins TRBV7-3 and TRBJ2-3; TRBD2 aligns across 8 bases. Germline CDR1 is SGHTA and CDR2 is FQGTGA. The CDR3 length is 15 residues. Unmatched junction bases numbered 7, after V lost 5 bases and J lost 3 bases. The CDR3 sequence: CASSPGTRGTDTQYF. The CDR3 DNA reads as TGTGCCAGCAGCCCCGGGACTAGAGGGACAGATACGCAGTATTTT.

The J gene is TRBJ1-2, the V gene TRBV20-1; D is unresolved. V was pared by 8 bases and J by 13 bases, with 17 bases between. Looked up from germline, CDR1 is DFQATT and CDR2 is SNEGSKA (reference sequence). This CDR3 spans 10 amino acids. The CDR3 protein is CSPVAPISTF. For the CDR3, the DNA is TGCAGTCCCGTGGCTCCGATTTCCACCTTC.

This clone appeared a single time. The rearrangement joins TRBV5-1 to TRBJ2-7; 8 bases align to TRBD2. V dropped 4 bases and J dropped 2; count of bases not matched to a gene: 8. Germline values: CDR1 SGHRS, CDR2 YFSETQ. The CDR3 loop spans 15 amino acids. The CDR3 DNA follows: TGCGCCAGCAGCCAGGGGACTAGTAGGACCTACGAGCAGTACTTC. Translating it yields CASSQGTSRTYEQYF.